A single T cell receptor beta chain is shown here with its context. This sample was taken from a study of blood T cell repertoires in COVID-19. Data came from immunoSEQ multiplex PCR; TCRdb stores just in-frame clones and leaves some out. The data contain 300,000 to 400,000 clones, roughly 85% of them singletons. Per the germline V gene, CDR1 is SGHRS and CDR2 is YFSETQ. The CDR3 has 14 residues. V lost 0 bases to trimming and J lost 5 bases, with 12 bases between them. The sample comprised PBMCs or T cells enriched from blood (not recorded which). The chain combines TRBV5-1 with TRBJ2-7, with a possible D match to TRBD1 (6 bases). The clonotype was recovered from a woman under 40 who had been exposed to COVID-19. Here the CDR3 reads CASSLGGPEDEQYF. As DNA, the CDR3 is TGCGCCAGCAGCTTGGGGGGGCCTGAGGACGAGCAGTACTTC.